The rows below give T cell receptor beta chains drawn from one sample of a study of control samples from healthy donors and cancer patients. Assay used: immunoSEQ multiplex PCR; TCRdb lists only in-frame clones, some missing. Here the sample spans 95,000 to 110,000 clones, around nine tenths being singletons. The specimen was PBMCs. All receptors derive from a man aged 55 to 70 with lung cancer. The CDR3 runs from the conserved cysteine through the conserved F or W. The order of the fields is J gene, V gene, clone size, D gene, CDR3 protein, CDR3 DNA. The D gene is left open where the match is weak. Size values are once, few and many counts, or a class for expanded clones, and some rows have none.

TRBJ2-5,TRBV14,NA,NA,CASSQKFLDGGETQYF,TGTGCCAGCAGCCAAAAGTTCCTTGATGGAGGGGAGACCCAGTACTTC
TRBJ1-2,TRBV30,once,NA,CALSSGSQHYGYTF,TGTGCCCTCTCCTCAGGGAGTCAGCACTATGGCTACACCTTC
TRBJ2-6,TRBV6-1,few,NA,CASSEAGFSGANVLTF,TGTGCCAGCAGTGAAGCAGGATTCTCTGGGGCCAACGTCCTGACTTTC
TRBJ1-1,TRBV6-6,few,TRBD1,CASRLTGANTEAFF,TGTGCCAGCCGACTTACAGGGGCGAACACTGAAGCTTTCTTT
TRBJ1-1,TRBV7-2,NA,TRBD1,CASSPQGDSEAFF,TGTGCCAGCAGCCCCCAAGGGGACAGTGAAGCTTTCTTT
TRBJ2-1,TRBV2,NA,NA,CASSGQGNEQFF,TGTGCCAGCAGTGGGCAGGGAAATGAGCAGTTCTTC
TRBJ1-2,TRBV6-6,NA,TRBD1,CASSYGGDRALMRYTF,TGTGCCAGCAGTTACGGGGGCGACAGGGCATTGATGAGATACACCTTC
TRBJ2-1,TRBV24-1,NA,TRBD1,CATSVLGTGEYNEQFF,TGTGCCACCAGTGTTTTGGGGACAGGGGAGTACAATGAGCAGTTCTTC
TRBJ2-5,TRBV7-9,few,NA,CASSHYEQETQYF,TGTGCCAGCAGCCATTATGAGCAAGAGACCCAGTACTTC
TRBJ1-1,TRBV5-1,NA,TRBD1,CASSLGPVGQEVTEAFF,TGCGCCAGCAGCTTGGGCCCCGTGGGACAGGAGGTAACTGAAGCTTTCTTT
TRBJ2-2,TRBV18,NA,NA,CASSPGGGNTGELFF,TGTGCCAGCTCACCCGGAGGGGGTAACACCGGGGAGCTGTTTTTT
TRBJ2-3,TRBV24-1,NA,NA,CATSDFGRPNRIRDTQYF,TGTGCCACCAGTGATTTCGGGCGCCCGAATAGAATCAGAGATACGCAGTATTTT
TRBJ2-2,TRBV30,NA,NA,CAWTGQNTGELFF,TGTGCCTGGACCGGACAGAACACCGGGGAGCTGTTTTTT
TRBJ2-2,TRBV24-1,once,NA,CATSDAPPRGNTGELFF,TGTGCCACCAGTGATGCCCCTCCGAGGGGGAACACCGGGGAGCTGTTTTTT
TRBJ2-6,TRBV27,NA,NA,CASSHHRAATSGANVLTF,TGTGCCAGCAGTCACCACAGGGCTGCCACCTCTGGGGCCAACGTCCTGACTTTC
TRBJ1-2,TRBV11-2,NA,NA,CASSLAGIRYGYTF,TGTGCCAGCAGCTTAGCGGGCATCCGCTATGGCTACACCTTC
TRBJ2-2,TRBV6-4,NA,TRBD1,CASKEQGIDTGELFF,TGTGCCAGCAAAGAACAGGGGATCGACACCGGGGAGCTGTTTTTT
TRBJ2-3,TRBV29-1,NA,NA,CSVYPSTDTQYF,TGCAGCGTTTACCCTAGCACAGATACGCAGTATTTT
TRBJ1-6,TRBV7-2,NA,NA,CASSLRPPGNSPLHF,TGTGCCAGCAGCTTAAGGCCCCCTGGGAACTCACCCCTCCACTTT
TRBJ2-5,TRBV24-1,NA,NA,CATSESDGLQETQYF,TGTGCCACCAGTGAGTCGGACGGCCTCCAAGAGACCCAGTACTTC
TRBJ1-5,TRBV12-5,NA,TRBD1,CASGLVRSGGLGNQPQHF,TGTGCTAGTGGTTTGGTACGATCAGGGGGCTTGGGCAATCAGCCCCAGCATTTT
TRBJ1-3,TRBV5-1,NA,NA,CASWTGTSGNTIYF,TGCGCCAGCTGGACCGGGACCTCTGGAAACACCATATATTTT
TRBJ2-3,TRBV5-1,NA,TRBD1,CASSFLQGARSEADTQYF,TGCGCCAGCAGCTTCCTACAGGGGGCGAGGTCTGAGGCCGATACGCAGTATTTT
TRBJ2-3,TRBV5-1,NA,NA,CASSRRLLGQGLSGTDTQYF,TGCGCCAGCAGCCGGCGGCTGTTGGGGCAGGGACTCTCGGGCACAGATACGCAGTATTTT
TRBJ2-2,TRBV2,NA,TRBD1,CASRPRQGAVAGELFF,TGTGCCAGCAGACCCCGACAGGGGGCTGTGGCCGGGGAGCTGTTTTTT
TRBJ2-5,TRBV5-1,NA,NA,CASSPDRGGIAGVQETQYF,TGCGCCAGCAGCCCGGACAGGGGCGGAATAGCGGGGGTTCAAGAGACCCAGTACTTC
TRBJ1-1,TRBV6-6,NA,TRBD1,CASRTTGARANEAFF,TGTGCCAGCAGAACGACAGGGGCCCGGGCCAATGAAGCTTTCTTT
TRBJ2-1,TRBV5-1,NA,TRBD2,CASSLNAREGYNEQFF,TGCGCCAGCAGCTTAAATGCGCGGGAGGGATACAATGAGCAGTTCTTC
TRBJ2-5,TRBV4-2,NA,TRBD2,CASSQGLAGEPGSQETQYF,TGTGCCAGCAGCCAAGGGCTAGCGGGGGAGCCAGGGAGCCAAGAGACCCAGTACTTC
TRBJ1-1,TRBV6-4,NA,NA,CASSLEDGTEAFF,TGTGCCAGCAGTCTTGAGGACGGAACTGAAGCTTTCTTT
TRBJ1-2,TRBV6-5,NA,NA,CASSFAENYGYTF,TGTGCCAGCAGTTTTGCAGAGAACTATGGCTACACCTTC
TRBJ1-6,TRBV5-1,NA,NA,CASSLGQDSSYNSPLHF,TGCGCCAGCAGCTTGGGGCAGGACAGCTCCTATAATTCACCCCTCCACTTT
TRBJ1-3,TRBV7-2,NA,NA,CASSEGRGNTIYF,TGTGCCAGCAGCGAAGGACGTGGAAACACCATATATTTT
TRBJ2-3,TRBV5-1,NA,TRBD2,CASSLNGGRSTDTQYF,TGCGCCAGCAGCTTGAACGGGGGGAGAAGCACAGATACGCAGTATTTT
TRBJ2-5,TRBV2,NA,TRBD2,CASREAGGTFGETQYF,TGTGCCAGCAGGGAAGCGGGGGGCACCTTCGGGGAGACCCAGTACTTC
TRBJ2-7,TRBV6-5,once,NA,CASSYSGTELYF,TGTGCCAGCAGTTACTCCGGGACTGAACTCTACTTC
TRBJ2-3,TRBV9,NA,NA,CASSVASHTDTQYF,TGTGCCAGCAGCGTGGCTTCCCACACAGATACGCAGTATTTT
TRBJ1-4,TRBV6-5,NA,NA,CASSFRAPRDEKLFF,TGTGCCAGCAGTTTCCGGGCCCCACGGGATGAAAAACTGTTTTTT